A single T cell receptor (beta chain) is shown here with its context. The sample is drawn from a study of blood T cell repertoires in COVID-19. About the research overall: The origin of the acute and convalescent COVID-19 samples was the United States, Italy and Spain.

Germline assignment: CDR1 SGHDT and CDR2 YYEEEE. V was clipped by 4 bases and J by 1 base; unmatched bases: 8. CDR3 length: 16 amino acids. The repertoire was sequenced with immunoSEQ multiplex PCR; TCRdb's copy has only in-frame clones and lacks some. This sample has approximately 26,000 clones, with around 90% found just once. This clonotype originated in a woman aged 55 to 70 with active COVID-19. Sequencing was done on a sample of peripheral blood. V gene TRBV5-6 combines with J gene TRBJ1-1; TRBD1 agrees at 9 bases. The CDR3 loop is CASSPRTGATNTEAFF. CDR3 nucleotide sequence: TGTGCCAGCAGCCCTCGGACAGGGGCCACGAACACTGAAGCTTTCTTT.